Listed below are T cell receptor beta chains from one sample, sequenced in a study of blood T cell repertoires in COVID-19. Method: immunoSEQ multiplex PCR; TCRdb's copy keeps in-frame clones and lacks some. The sample has about 80,000 clones; almost 85% are singletons. The sequenced material came from peripheral blood. These receptors originate from a human donor in a cohort sampled during active COVID-19. CDR3s include the opening cysteine and the closing phenylalanine or tryptophan. The order of the fields is D gene, J gene, V gene, CDR3 DNA, CDR3 protein. D genes are given only for firm matches.

d_gene: TRBD1; j_gene: TRBJ2-7; v_gene: TRBV5-1; CDR3nt: TGCGCCAGCAGCCGATCAGGGGGCTCCTACGAGCAGTACTTC; CDR3aa: CASSRSGGSYEQYF
d_gene: NA; j_gene: TRBJ2-2; v_gene: TRBV6-4; CDR3nt: TGTGCCAGCGGAAAGGGGGATATTGGGACCGGGGAGCTGTTTTTT; CDR3aa: CASGKGDIGTGELFF
d_gene: NA; j_gene: TRBJ1-1; v_gene: TRBV7-9; CDR3nt: TGTGCCAGCAGCACAGCAGCGGCCGCCGAAGCTTTCTTT; CDR3aa: CASSTAAAAEAFF
d_gene: NA; j_gene: TRBJ2-6; v_gene: TRBV27; CDR3nt: TGTGCCAGCAGTTTCCCCCAGGTTCCCCCGCGCCCTGGGGCCAACGTCCTGACTTTC; CDR3aa: CASSFPQVPPRPGANVLTF
d_gene: NA; j_gene: TRBJ1-2; v_gene: TRBV28; CDR3nt: TGTGCCAGCAGTCCCTGGGAGAGGCAGGGGATTGGCTACACCTTC; CDR3aa: CASSPWERQGIGYTF
d_gene: TRBD1; j_gene: TRBJ1-1; v_gene: TRBV28; CDR3nt: TGTGCCAGCAGATCAGGGGGTAGGGGGAACACTGAAGCTTTCTTT; CDR3aa: CASRSGGRGNTEAFF
d_gene: NA; j_gene: TRBJ1-5; v_gene: TRBV6-5; CDR3nt: TGTGCCAGCAGTTACGGCAGGGGAATCAATCAGCCCCAGCATTTT; CDR3aa: CASSYGRGINQPQHF
d_gene: NA; j_gene: TRBJ2-5; v_gene: TRBV4-2; CDR3nt: TGTGCCAGCAGCCAAGTTGGGGCTTCCCAAGAGACCCAGTACTTC; CDR3aa: CASSQVGASQETQYF
d_gene: NA; j_gene: TRBJ1-2; v_gene: TRBV6-5; CDR3nt: TGTGCCAGCAGTTACTCGGGAGCTAACTATGGCTACACCTTC; CDR3aa: CASSYSGANYGYTF
d_gene: NA; j_gene: TRBJ1-2; v_gene: TRBV19; CDR3nt: TGTGCCAGCCTTACAGGGCATAATGGCTACACCTTC; CDR3aa: CASLTGHNGYTF
d_gene: NA; j_gene: TRBJ2-5; v_gene: TRBV27; CDR3nt: TGTGCCAGCAGCTCCCAGGCAGGGCAGCAAGAGACCCAGTACTTC; CDR3aa: CASSSQAGQQETQYF
d_gene: TRBD1; j_gene: TRBJ1-2; v_gene: TRBV14; CDR3nt: TGTGCCAGCAGCCAGTTGGGACAGGGAGCTGTCTATGGCTACACCTTC; CDR3aa: CASSQLGQGAVYGYTF
d_gene: TRBD1; j_gene: TRBJ1-4; v_gene: TRBV7-6; CDR3nt: TGTGCCAGCAGCTTAGGACAGGGGAGAGAAAAACTGTTTTTT; CDR3aa: CASSLGQGREKLFF
d_gene: NA; j_gene: TRBJ1-2; v_gene: TRBV2; CDR3nt: TGTGCCAGCAAGAGCGGATACTATGGCTACACCTTC; CDR3aa: CASKSGYYGYTF
d_gene: NA; j_gene: TRBJ1-2; v_gene: TRBV6-5; CDR3nt: TGTGCCAGCAGTTCGTTGGGCTTTGGTAACTATGGCTACACCTTC; CDR3aa: CASSSLGFGNYGYTF
d_gene: NA; j_gene: TRBJ2-7; v_gene: TRBV7-2; CDR3nt: TGTGCCAGCAGCCGCCCCGGGGGGCTCTCCTACGAGCAGTACTTC; CDR3aa: CASSRPGGLSYEQYF
d_gene: TRBD1; j_gene: TRBJ2-5; v_gene: TRBV14; CDR3nt: TGTGCCAGCAGCCGCCGACAGGGACCTCAAGAGACCCAGTACTTC; CDR3aa: CASSRRQGPQETQYF
d_gene: NA; j_gene: TRBJ1-1; v_gene: TRBV30; CDR3nt: TGTGCCTGGAGTACGTTCAGGGTGGGTACTGAAGCTTTCTTT; CDR3aa: CAWSTFRVGTEAFF
d_gene: TRBD2; j_gene: TRBJ2-3; v_gene: TRBV6-5; CDR3nt: TGTGCCAGCAGTCAGTTAGCGGGGGCCCAAGATACGCAGTATTTT; CDR3aa: CASSQLAGAQDTQYF
d_gene: TRBD2; j_gene: TRBJ2-1; v_gene: TRBV11-3; CDR3nt: TGTGCCAGCAGCTTAGCCCCAGGACTAGCGGGGGGAGATAATGAGCAGTTCTTC; CDR3aa: CASSLAPGLAGGDNEQFF
d_gene: NA; j_gene: TRBJ2-7; v_gene: TRBV2; CDR3nt: TGTGCCAGCAAGAAACAAGGCAGGTCCTACGAGCAGTACTTC; CDR3aa: CASKKQGRSYEQYF
d_gene: NA; j_gene: TRBJ2-7; v_gene: TRBV5-4; CDR3nt: TGTGCCAGCAGCTTGGTACCAGGGGTTACCTACGAGCAGTACTTC; CDR3aa: CASSLVPGVTYEQYF
d_gene: NA; j_gene: TRBJ2-1; v_gene: TRBV3-1/TRBV3-2; CDR3nt: TGTGCCAGCAGCCAAGATGAGTACAATGAGCAGTTCTTC; CDR3aa: CASSQDEYNEQFF
d_gene: NA; j_gene: TRBJ2-7; v_gene: TRBV21-1; CDR3nt: TGTGCCAGCAGCAAAGACCCCAATCCCGGGACTAGCGTTTACGAGCAGTACTTC; CDR3aa: CASSKDPNPGTSVYEQYF
d_gene: NA; j_gene: TRBJ1-3; v_gene: TRBV6-5; CDR3nt: TGTGCCAGCAGTTTAACCCCAGGTACCTCTGGAAACACCATATATTTT; CDR3aa: CASSLTPGTSGNTIYF
d_gene: NA; j_gene: TRBJ2-3; v_gene: TRBV15; CDR3nt: TGTGCCACCAGCACCCCCTTCCAGACTGCACCAACGCAGTATTTT; CDR3aa: CATSTPFQTAPTQYF